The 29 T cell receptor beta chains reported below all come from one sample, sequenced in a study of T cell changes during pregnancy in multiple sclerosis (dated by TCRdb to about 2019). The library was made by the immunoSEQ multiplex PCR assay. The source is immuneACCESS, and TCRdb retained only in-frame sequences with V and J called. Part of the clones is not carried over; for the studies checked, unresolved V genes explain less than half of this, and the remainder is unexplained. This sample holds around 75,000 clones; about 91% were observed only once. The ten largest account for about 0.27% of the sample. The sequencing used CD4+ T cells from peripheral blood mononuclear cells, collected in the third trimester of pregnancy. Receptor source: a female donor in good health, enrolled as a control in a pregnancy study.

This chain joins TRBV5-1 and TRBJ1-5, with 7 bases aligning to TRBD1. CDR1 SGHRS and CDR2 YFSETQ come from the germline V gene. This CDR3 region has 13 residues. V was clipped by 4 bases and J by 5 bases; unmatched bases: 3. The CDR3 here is CASSPRGDQPQHF. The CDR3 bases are TGCGCCAGCAGCCCCAGGGGGGATCAGCCCCAGCATTTT.

CDR3 DNA sequence: TGTGCCAGCTCATCACGGGGGGTAGTGTACAATGAGCAGTTCTTC. It specifies CASSSRGVVYNEQFF. The chain links TRBV18 to TRBJ2-1; 7 nucleotides match TRBD2. CDR3 length equals 15 residues. The ends lost 5 bases at V and 4 bases at J; junction bases unmatched: 8. The germline gives CDR1 KGHSH, CDR2 LQKENI. Based on the CDR3 plus reference TRBV18 and TRBJ2-1, the full variable domain is NAGVMQNPRHLVRRRGQEARLRCSPMKGHSHVYWYRQLPEEGLKFMVYLQKENIIDESGMPKERFSAEFPKEGPSILRIQQVVRGDSAAYFCASSSRGVVYNEQFFGPGTRLTVL.

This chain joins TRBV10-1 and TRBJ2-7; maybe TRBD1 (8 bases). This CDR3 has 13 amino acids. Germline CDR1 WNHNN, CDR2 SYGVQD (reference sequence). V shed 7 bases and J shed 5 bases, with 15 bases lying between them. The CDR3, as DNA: TGCGCCAGCAACGACAGGGGAGGGAACGAGCAGTACTTC. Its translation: CASNDRGGNEQYF.

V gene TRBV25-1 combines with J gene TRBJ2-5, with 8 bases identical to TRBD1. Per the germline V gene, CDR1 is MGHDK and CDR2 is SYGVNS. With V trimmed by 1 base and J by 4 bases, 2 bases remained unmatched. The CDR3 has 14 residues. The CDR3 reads CASSEFTGGETQYF. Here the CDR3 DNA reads TGTGCCAGCAGTGAATTCACAGGGGGAGAGACCCAGTACTTC.

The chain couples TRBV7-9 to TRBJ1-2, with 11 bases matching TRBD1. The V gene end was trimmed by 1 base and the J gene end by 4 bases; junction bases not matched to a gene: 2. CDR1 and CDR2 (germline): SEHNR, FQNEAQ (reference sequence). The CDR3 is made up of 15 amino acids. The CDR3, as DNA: TGTGCCAGCAGCTTAGGGACAGGGGGCCTCTATGGCTACACCTTC. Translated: CASSLGTGGLYGYTF.

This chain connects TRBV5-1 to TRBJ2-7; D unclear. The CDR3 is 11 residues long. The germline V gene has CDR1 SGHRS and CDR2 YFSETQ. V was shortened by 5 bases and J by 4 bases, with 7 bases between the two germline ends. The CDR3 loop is CASSLNYEQYF. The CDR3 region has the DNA TGCGCCAGCAGTCTTAATTACGAGCAGTACTTC. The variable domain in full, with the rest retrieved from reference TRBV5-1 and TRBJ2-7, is KAGVTQTPRYLIKTRGQQVTLSCSPISGHRSVSWYQQTPGQGLQFLFEYFSETQRNKGNFPGRFSGRQFSNSRSEMNVSTLELGDSALYLCASSLNYEQYFGPGTRLTVT.

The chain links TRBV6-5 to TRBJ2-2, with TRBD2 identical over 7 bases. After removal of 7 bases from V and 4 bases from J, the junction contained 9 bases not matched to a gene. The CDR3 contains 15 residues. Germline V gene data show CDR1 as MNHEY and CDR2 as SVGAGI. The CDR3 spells CASTWGGVVTGELFF. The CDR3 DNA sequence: TGTGCCAGCACCTGGGGAGGGGTGGTCACCGGGGAGCTGTTTTTT.

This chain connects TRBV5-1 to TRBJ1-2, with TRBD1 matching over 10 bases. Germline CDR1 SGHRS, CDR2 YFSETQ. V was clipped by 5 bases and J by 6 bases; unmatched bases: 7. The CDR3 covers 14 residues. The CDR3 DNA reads TGCGCCAGCAGTATACGACAGGGGGCCGATGGCTACACCTTC. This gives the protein CASSIRQGADGYTF.

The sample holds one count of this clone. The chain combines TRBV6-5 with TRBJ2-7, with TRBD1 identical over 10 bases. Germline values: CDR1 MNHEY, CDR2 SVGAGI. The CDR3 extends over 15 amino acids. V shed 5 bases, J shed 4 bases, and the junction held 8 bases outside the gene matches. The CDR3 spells CASSPLTGGRYEQYF. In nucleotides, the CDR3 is TGTGCCAGCAGTCCCTTGACAGGGGGCAGGTACGAGCAGTACTTC.

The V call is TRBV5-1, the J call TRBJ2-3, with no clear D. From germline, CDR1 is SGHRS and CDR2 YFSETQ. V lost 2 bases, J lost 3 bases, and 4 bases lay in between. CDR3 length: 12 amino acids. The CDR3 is CASSFQTDTQYF. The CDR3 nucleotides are TGCGCCAGCAGCTTCCAGACAGATACGCAGTATTTT. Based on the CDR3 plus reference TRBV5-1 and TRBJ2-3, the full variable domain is KAGVTQTPRYLIKTRGQQVTLSCSPISGHRSVSWYQQTPGQGLQFLFEYFSETQRNKGNFPGRFSGRQFSNSRSEMNVSTLELGDSALYLCASSFQTDTQYFGPGTRLTVL.

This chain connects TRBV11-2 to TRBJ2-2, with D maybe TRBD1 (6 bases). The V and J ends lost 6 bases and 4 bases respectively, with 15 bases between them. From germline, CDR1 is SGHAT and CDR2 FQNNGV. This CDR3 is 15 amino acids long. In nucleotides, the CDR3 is TGTGCCAGCAGTTCACTACAGGGACCCACCGGGGAGCTGTTTTTT. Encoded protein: CASSSLQGPTGELFF.

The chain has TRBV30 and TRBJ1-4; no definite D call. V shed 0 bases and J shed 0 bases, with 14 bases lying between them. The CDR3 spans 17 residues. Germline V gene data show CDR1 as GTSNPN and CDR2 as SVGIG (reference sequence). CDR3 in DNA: TGTGCCTGGAGTGTACGGGGAGTTCTAGCAACTAATGAAAAACTGTTTTTT. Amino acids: CAWSVRGVLATNEKLFF.

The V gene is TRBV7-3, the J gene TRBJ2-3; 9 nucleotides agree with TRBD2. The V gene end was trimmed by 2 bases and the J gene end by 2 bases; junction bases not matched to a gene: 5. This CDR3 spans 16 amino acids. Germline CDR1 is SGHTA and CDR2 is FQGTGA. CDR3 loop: CASSLGAGGSTDTQYF. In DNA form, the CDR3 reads TGTGCCAGCAGCTTAGGAGCGGGGGGCTCCACAGATACGCAGTATTTT.

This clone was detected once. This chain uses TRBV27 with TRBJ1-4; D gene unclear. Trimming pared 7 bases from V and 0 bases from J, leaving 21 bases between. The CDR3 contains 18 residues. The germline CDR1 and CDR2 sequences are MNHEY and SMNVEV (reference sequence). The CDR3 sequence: CASKIINPSLATNEKLFF. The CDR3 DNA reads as TGTGCCAGCAAAATAATCAACCCCTCGCTAGCAACTAATGAAAAACTGTTTTTT.

CDR3 DNA: TGTGCCAGCCGACAGGGTCAGGGCTACACCTTC. It yields the protein CASRQGQGYTF. The V call is TRBV6-5, the J call TRBJ1-2, with 7 bases fitting TRBD1. Trimming removed 8 bases from V and 8 bases from J; junction bases left unmatched: 5. This CDR3 region has 11 residues. The germline V gene has CDR1 MNHEY and CDR2 SVGAGI.

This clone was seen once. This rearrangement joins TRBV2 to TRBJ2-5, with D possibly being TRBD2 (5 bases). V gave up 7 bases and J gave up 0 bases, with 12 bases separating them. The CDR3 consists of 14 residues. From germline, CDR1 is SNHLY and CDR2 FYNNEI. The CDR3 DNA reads TGTGCCAGCAAAAGCGGACGGAACCAAGAGACCCAGTACTTC. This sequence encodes CASKSGRNQETQYF.

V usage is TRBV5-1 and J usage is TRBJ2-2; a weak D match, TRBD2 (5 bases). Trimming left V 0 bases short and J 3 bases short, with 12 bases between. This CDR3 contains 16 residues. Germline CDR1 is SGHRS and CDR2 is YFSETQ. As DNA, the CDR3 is TGCGCCAGCAGCTTGGATCCCGCGGGTCACACCGGGGAGCTGTTTTTT. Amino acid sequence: CASSLDPAGHTGELFF.

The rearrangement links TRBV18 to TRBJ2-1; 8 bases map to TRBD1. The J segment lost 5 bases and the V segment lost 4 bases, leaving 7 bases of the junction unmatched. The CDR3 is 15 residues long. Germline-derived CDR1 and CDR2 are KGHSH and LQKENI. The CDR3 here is CASSLDRGINNEQFF. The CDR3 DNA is TGTGCCAGCTCACTTGACAGGGGAATCAACAATGAGCAGTTCTTC.

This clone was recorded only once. CDR3 amino acids: CASSQGGGRAAFF. The DNA of the CDR3 is TGTGCCAGCAGCCAGGGAGGGGGGCGGGCAGCTTTCTTT. J is TRBJ1-1 and V is TRBV6-5, with D perhaps TRBD1 (6 bases). The germline gives CDR1 MNHEY, CDR2 SVGAGI. Trimming took 6 bases from V and 10 from J, leaving 18 bases between them. The CDR3 totals 13 residues.

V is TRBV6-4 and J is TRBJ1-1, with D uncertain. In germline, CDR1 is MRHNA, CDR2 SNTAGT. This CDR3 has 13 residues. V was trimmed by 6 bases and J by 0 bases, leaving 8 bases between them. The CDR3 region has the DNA TGTGCCAGCAGCCCCCAGGTGAACACTGAAGCTTTCTTT. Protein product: CASSPQVNTEAFF.

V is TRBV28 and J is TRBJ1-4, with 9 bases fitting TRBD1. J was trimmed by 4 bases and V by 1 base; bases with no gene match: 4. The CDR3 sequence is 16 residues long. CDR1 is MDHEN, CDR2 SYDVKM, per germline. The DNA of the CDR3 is TGTGCCAGCAGTTTATATACAGGGGGCGGTAATGAAAAACTGTTTTTT. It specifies CASSLYTGGGNEKLFF.

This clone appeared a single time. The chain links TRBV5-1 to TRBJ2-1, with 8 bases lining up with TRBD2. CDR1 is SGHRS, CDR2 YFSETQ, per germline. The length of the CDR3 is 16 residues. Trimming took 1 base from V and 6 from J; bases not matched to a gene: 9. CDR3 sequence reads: CASSLRGLGESNEQFF. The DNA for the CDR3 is TGCGCCAGCAGCTTGCGGGGACTAGGTGAGAGCAATGAGCAGTTCTTC.

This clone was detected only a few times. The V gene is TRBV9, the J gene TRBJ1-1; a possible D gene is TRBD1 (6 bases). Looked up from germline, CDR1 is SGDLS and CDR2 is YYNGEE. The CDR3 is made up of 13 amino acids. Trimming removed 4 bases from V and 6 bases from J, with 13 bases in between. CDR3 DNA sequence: TGTGCCAGCAGCCCGGGGGGGGGCCCTGAAGCTTTCTTT. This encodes CASSPGGGPEAFF.

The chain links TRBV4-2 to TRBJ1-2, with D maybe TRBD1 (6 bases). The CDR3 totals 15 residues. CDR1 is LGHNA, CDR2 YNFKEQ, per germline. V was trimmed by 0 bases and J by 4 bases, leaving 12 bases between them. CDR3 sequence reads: CASSQEYGQRYGYTF. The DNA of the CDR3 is TGTGCCAGCAGCCAAGAGTATGGACAGCGCTATGGCTACACCTTC.

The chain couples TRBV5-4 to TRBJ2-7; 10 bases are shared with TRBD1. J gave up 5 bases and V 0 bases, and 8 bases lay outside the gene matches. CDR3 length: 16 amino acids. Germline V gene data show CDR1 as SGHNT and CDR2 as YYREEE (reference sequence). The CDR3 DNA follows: TGTGCCAGCAGCTTGGGCCCGACAGGGGGCCACGACGAGCAGTACTTC. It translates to CASSLGPTGGHDEQYF.

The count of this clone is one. The CDR3 sequence: CASSPIPPGLREQYF. The CDR3 DNA reads TGCGCCAGCAGTCCAATTCCTCCGGGACTCAGAGAGCAGTACTTC. The chain uses TRBV4-1 and TRBJ2-7, with D possibly matching TRBD2 (6 bases). Germline V gives CDR1 MGHRA, CDR2 YSYEKL. This CDR3 has 15 residues. The V end was cut by 6 bases, the J end by 7 bases, with 22 bases between.

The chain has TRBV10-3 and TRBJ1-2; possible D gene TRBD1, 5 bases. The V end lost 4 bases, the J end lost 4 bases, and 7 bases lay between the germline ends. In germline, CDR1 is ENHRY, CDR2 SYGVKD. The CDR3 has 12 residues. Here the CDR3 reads CAISGQGYGYTF. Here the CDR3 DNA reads TGTGCCATCAGTGGCCAGGGCTATGGCTACACCTTC.

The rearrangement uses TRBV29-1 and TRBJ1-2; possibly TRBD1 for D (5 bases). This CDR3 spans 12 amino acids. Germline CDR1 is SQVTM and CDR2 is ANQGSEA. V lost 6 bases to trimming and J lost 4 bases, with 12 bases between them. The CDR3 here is CSVLSGSYGYTF. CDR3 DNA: TGCAGCGTGTTATCAGGGTCCTATGGCTACACCTTC.

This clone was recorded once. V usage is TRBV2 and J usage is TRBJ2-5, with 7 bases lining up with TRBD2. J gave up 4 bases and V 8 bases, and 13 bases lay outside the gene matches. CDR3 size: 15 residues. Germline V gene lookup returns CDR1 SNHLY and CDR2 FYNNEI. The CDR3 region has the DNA TGTGCCAGCTGTACCTCGGGGGGACGGGGAGAGACCCAGTACTTC. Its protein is CASCTSGGRGETQYF.